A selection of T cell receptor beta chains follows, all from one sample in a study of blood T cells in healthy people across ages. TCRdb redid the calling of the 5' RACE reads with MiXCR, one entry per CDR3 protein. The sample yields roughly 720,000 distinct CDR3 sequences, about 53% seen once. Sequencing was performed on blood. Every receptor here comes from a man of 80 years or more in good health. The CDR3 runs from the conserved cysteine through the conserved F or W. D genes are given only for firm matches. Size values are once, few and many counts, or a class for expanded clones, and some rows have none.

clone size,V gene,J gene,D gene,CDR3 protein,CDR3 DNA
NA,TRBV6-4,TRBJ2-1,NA,CASSDSPLEANEQFF,TGTGCCAGCAGTGACTCCCCCCTCGAGGCCAATGAGCAGTTCTTC
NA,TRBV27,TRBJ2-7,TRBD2,CASSDTSGRSHEQYF,TGTGCCAGCAGTGACACTAGCGGGAGATCCCACGAGCAGTACTTC
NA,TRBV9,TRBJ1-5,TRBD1,CASTRGVGNQPQHF,TGTGCCAGCACCAGGGGGGTCGGCAATCAGCCCCAGCATTTT
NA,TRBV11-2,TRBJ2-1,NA,CASSFYHPWDEQFF,TGTGCCAGCAGCTTCTATCACCCTTGGGATGAGCAGTTCTTC
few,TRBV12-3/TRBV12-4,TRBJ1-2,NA,CASSAGRGHGYTF,TGTGCCAGCAGTGCGGGGAGGGGCCATGGCTACACCTTC
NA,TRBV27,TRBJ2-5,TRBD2,CASSSWGGVETQYF,TGTGCCAGCAGTTCTTGGGGGGGAGTGGAGACCCAGTACTTC
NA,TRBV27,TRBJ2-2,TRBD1,CASSLRVGTGYTGELFF,TGTGCCAGCAGTTTACGGGTTGGGACAGGGTACACCGGGGAGCTGTTTTTT
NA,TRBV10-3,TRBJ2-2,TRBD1,CAIRMDRGSGGELFF,TGTGCCATCAGAATGGACAGGGGGTCTGGCGGGGAGCTGTTTTTT
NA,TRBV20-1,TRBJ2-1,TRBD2,CSARLLAGGYNEQFF,TGCAGTGCTAGATTACTAGCGGGAGGCTACAATGAGCAGTTCTTC
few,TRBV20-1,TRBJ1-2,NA,CSAPRWGDYGYTF,TGCAGTGCCCCAAGGTGGGGGGACTATGGCTACACCTTC
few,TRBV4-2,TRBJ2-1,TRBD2,CASSQESGLLYNEQFF,TGTGCCAGCAGCCAAGAGTCGGGACTACTCTACAATGAGCAGTTCTTC
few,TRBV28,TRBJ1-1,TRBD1,CASSRTGGWSNTEAFF,TGTGCCAGCAGCCGGACAGGGGGCTGGTCGAACACTGAAGCTTTCTTT
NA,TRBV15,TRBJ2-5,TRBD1,CATSRDWDSQETQYF,TGTGCCACCAGCAGAGATTGGGACAGCCAAGAGACCCAGTACTTC
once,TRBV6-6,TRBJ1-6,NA,CASSHGLGLAPHF,TGTGCCAGCAGTCACGGACTTGGGTTGGCCCCCCACTTT
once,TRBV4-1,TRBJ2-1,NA,CASSHRGVRPRAVNEQFF,TGCGCCAGCAGCCACCGAGGGGTTCGACCCCGAGCAGTCAATGAGCAGTTCTTC
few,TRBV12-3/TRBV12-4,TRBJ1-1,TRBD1,CASSLTGATEAFF,TGTGCCAGCAGTTTAACAGGGGCCACTGAAGCTTTCTTT
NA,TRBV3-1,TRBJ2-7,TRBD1,CASSLTGGLNEQYF,TGTGCCAGCAGCTTGACAGGGGGGCTGAACGAGCAGTACTTC
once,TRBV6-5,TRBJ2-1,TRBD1,CASSSIRGLSYNEQFF,TGTGCCAGCAGTTCTATCAGGGGGCTTTCCTACAATGAGCAGTTCTTC
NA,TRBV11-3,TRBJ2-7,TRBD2,CASSLSNVGLAGSGTQYF,TGTGCCAGCAGCTTAAGTAACGTTGGCCTAGCGGGGTCTGGAACCCAGTACTTC
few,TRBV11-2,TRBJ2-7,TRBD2,CASSSLTSGSPLLGQYF,TGTGCCAGCAGCTCCCTAACTAGCGGGAGTCCTCTCCTCGGGCAGTACTTC
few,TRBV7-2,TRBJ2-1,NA,CASSLAQDNYNEQFF,TGTGCCAGCAGCTTAGCACAGGACAACTACAATGAGCAGTTCTTC
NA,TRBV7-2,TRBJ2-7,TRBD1,CASSPRGRRVEQYF,TGTGCCAGCAGCCCCAGGGGGCGTCGGGTCGAGCAGTACTTC
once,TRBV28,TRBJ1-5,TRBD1,CASRTGGEGQPQHF,TGTGCCAGCAGAACAGGGGGCGAGGGTCAGCCCCAGCATTTT
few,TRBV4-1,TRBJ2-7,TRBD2,CASSQSGTSGTYEQYF,TGCGCCAGCAGCCAATCCGGGACTAGCGGGACGTACGAGCAGTACTTC
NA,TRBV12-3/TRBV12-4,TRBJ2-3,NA,CASRTEQTGTQYF,TGTGCCAGCAGGACCGAGCAGACGGGTACGCAGTATTTT
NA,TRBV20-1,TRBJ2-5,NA,CSAREIRETQYF,TGCAGTGCTAGAGAGATTCGGGAGACCCAGTACTTC
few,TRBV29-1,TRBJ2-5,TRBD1,CSVGVGQGQETQYF,TGCAGCGTTGGGGTGGGACAGGGGCAAGAGACCCAGTACTTC